The source of this T cell receptor beta chain is a study of OX40 agonist ivuxolimab in advanced cancers. Overall study context: The treatment was a fully human IgG2 OX40 agonist, ivuxolimab. Males comprised about 78% of the group, whose mean age was approximately 61 years (range 23 to 79). Every 2 weeks, patients received ivuxolimab intravenously, dosed at 0.01 to 10 mg/kg.

V dropped 4 bases and J dropped 2 bases, with 7 bases sitting between them. The length of the CDR3 is 13 residues. The germline V gene has CDR1 SGHRS and CDR2 YFSETQ. Produced via immunoSEQ multiplex PCR; TCRdb's table is partial and in-frame only. This sample yields about 69,000 clones, of which around 89% are seen a single time; roughly a tenth belongs to the top ten. Sequenced here: CD4+ or CD8+ T cells sorted from blood, sampled in a trial of the OX40 agonist ivuxolimab. The chain combines TRBV5-1 with TRBJ1-3; D possibly corresponds to TRBD1 (6 bases). The source is an adult with an advanced solid tumor such as melanoma, head and neck, liver or kidney cancer. The CDR3 here is CASSRDTGNTIYF. CDR3 DNA sequence: TGCGCCAGCAGCAGGGACACTGGAAACACCATATATTTT.